A selection of T cell receptor beta chains follows, all from one sample in a study of OX40 agonist ivuxolimab in advanced cancers. Produced via immunoSEQ multiplex PCR; TCRdb's table is partial and in-frame only. The sample holds tens of thousands of clones, 90% seen once. The material sequenced was CD4+ or CD8+ T cells sorted from blood, taken in a trial of the OX40 agonist ivuxolimab. The source is an adult with an advanced solid tumor such as melanoma, head and neck, liver or kidney cancer. Each CDR3 is given with its conserved first and last residue. Fields, in order: D gene, V gene, clone size, J gene, CDR3 DNA, CDR3 protein. D genes are given only for firm matches. Not every row has a clone size; where given, it reads once, few, many or a size class.

>TRBD2|TRBV5-6|.|TRBJ2-1
TGTGCCAGCAGCTTGCGGCTAGCGGGGGGAAGTGAGTTCTTC
CASSLRLAGGSEFF
>.|TRBV4-2|.|TRBJ1-1
TGTGCCAGCAGCCAAGGGGGTAGGGGTCGGGGCACTGAAGCTTTCTTT
CASSQGGRGRGTEAFF
>TRBD2|TRBV28|.|TRBJ2-2
TGTGCCAGCGGAAGGTTCACTAGCGGGAGGAACACCGGGGAGCTGTTTTTT
CASGRFTSGRNTGELFF
>.|TRBV28|.|TRBJ1-2
TGTGCCAGCAGTCCCGACCGGTACTATGGCTACACCTTC
CASSPDRYYGYTF
>.|TRBV29-1|.|TRBJ1-4
TGCAGCGCTGAAGGGGGGGCTAATGAAAAACTGTTTTTT
CSAEGGANEKLFF
>TRBD2|TRBV4-2|.|TRBJ2-5
TGTGCCAGCAGCCAGGATCGACTAGCGGGCCCCCCAGGCCAGTACTTC
CASSQDRLAGPPGQYF
>.|TRBV21-1|.|TRBJ1-5
TGTGCCAGCAGCAAAGCTACCGTCGGGGGGGAAGATCAGCCCCAGCATTTT
CASSKATVGGEDQPQHF
>.|TRBV4-1|.|TRBJ1-1
TGCGCCAGCAGCCTTAACAGGATAAACACTGAAGCTTTCTTT
CASSLNRINTEAFF
>.|TRBV5-1|once|TRBJ2-1
TGCGCCAGCAGCGACCGCCGCCGGGGGGCCGAAAGTAATGAGCAGTTCTTC
CASSDRRRGAESNEQFF
>.|TRBV5-4|.|TRBJ2-7
TGTGCCAGCAGCTTGGATTTAGGTCCCTACGAGCAGTACTTC
CASSLDLGPYEQYF
>.|TRBV2|.|TRBJ1-2
TGTGCCAGCAGTGTCGACAGAACCTTGGGCTACACCTTC
CASSVDRTLGYTF
>TRBD1|TRBV28|once|TRBJ1-2
TGTGCCAGCAGGAGAAGGACAGGGGGCGGTGGCTACACCTTC
CASRRRTGGGGYTF
>TRBD2|TRBV4-2|.|TRBJ2-7
TGTGCCAGCAGCTTGTCCCCAGGACTAGCATTCCCGGGGTTC
CASSLSPGLAFPGF
>TRBD1|TRBV7-2|.|TRBJ2-3
TGTGCCAGCAGCCCCAGGGCAGGGGGTGGCACAGATACGCAGTATTTT
CASSPRAGGGTDTQYF
>.|TRBV29-1|.|TRBJ2-7
TGCAGCGTTTTGGTCAGAGGGGCGGAAGGCGAGCAGTACTTC
CSVLVRGAEGEQYF
>TRBD2|TRBV30|.|TRBJ2-7
TGTGCCTGGAGGACACTAGCGGGGGTAGGCGAGCAGTACTTC
CAWRTLAGVGEQYF
>TRBD2|TRBV14|.|TRBJ2-7
TGTGCCAGCAGCCAAGCTTGGGGAGGGAAGGAGCAGTACTTC
CASSQAWGGKEQYF
>.|TRBV5-4|.|TRBJ2-2
TGTGCCAGCAGCTTGGACACTAGCCCCCGGGCCGGGGAGCTGTTTTTT
CASSLDTSPRAGELFF
>.|TRBV7-3|.|TRBJ2-1
TGTGCCAGCAGCTTCCGAGGAAATGAGCAGTTCTTC
CASSFRGNEQFF
>.|TRBV7-3|.|TRBJ2-3
TGTGCCAGCAGCCCGGGTGGGGGGCCCACAGATACGCAGTATTTT
CASSPGGGPTDTQYF
>.|TRBV11-2|.|TRBJ2-1
TGTGCCAGCAGCTTAGGGGCTAACAATGAGCAGTTCTTC
CASSLGANNEQFF
>TRBD2|TRBV12-5|.|TRBJ2-3
TGTGCTAGTGGTTTCCGACTAGCGGGAAGCACAGATACGCAGTATTTT
CASGFRLAGSTDTQYF
>.|TRBV11-1|.|TRBJ2-7
TGTGCCAGCAGCTTAGAGTCGGGAAATTCGAACGAGCAGTACTTC
CASSLESGNSNEQYF
>TRBD2|TRBV11-3|.|TRBJ2-1
TGTGCCAGCACCGCACTAGCGGGGTCATACAATGAGCAGTTCTTC
CASTALAGSYNEQFF
>TRBD2|TRBV11-2|.|TRBJ2-5
TGTGCCAGCAGCTCAGAACTCGGGACTAGTGGCGAAGAGACCCAGTACTTC
CASSSELGTSGEETQYF
>.|TRBV12-5|.|TRBJ2-1
TGTGCTAGTGGTTTGCCCCTTTCCTCCTACAATGAGCAGTTCTTC
CASGLPLSSYNEQFF